Detailed here is one T cell receptor (beta chain). Its specificity is unknown. The repertoire was sequenced with immunoSEQ multiplex PCR; TCRdb's copy has only in-frame clones and lacks some. This table holds 130,000 to 150,000 clones, over 75% found once. Per the germline V gene, CDR1 is SGHDN and CDR2 is FVKESK. Trimming took off 0 bases at V and 5 bases at J, with 16 bases between the two ends. This CDR3 spans 17 amino acids. The sample originates from a study of radiation and T cells in renal cell carcinoma. Study-wide background: Nephrectomy followed 15 Gy stereotactic body radiation by 4 weeks.

Whole-study results and caveats: In blood, top tumor clones expanded by 2 weeks, shrinking by 4.

Time point reported: baseline pretreatment blood. Stated treatment: 15 Gy SBRT to primary tumor, nephrectomy 4 weeks later. Radiation-treated patients gave blood at baseline, week 2 and week 4. The tumor was a clear cell renal cell carcinoma. This chain joins TRBV14 and TRBJ2-2, with D tentatively TRBD1 or TRBD2 (5 bases each). Sample: blood, taken from a patient whose treatment included radiotherapy and nephrectomy. This clonotype was sampled from a woman in her forties or fifties with renal cell carcinoma. The CDR3 region is CASSQEVGALRTGELFF. CDR3 DNA sequence: TGTGCCAGCAGCCAAGAAGTCGGGGCCCTTAGGACCGGGGAGCTGTTTTTT.